One and the same sample provided the 32 T cell receptor beta chains below, sequenced in a study of CD4 T cells in relation to SARS-CoV-2 and coronaviruses. Here immunoSEQ multiplex PCR was the method, and the copy in TCRdb shows in-frame clones only, minus some. Among some 65,000 clones listed, 80% to 90% were seen once. Before the COVID-19 pandemic, during about 2011-2019, CD4+ T cells were taken from unexposed donors. Specimen: memory CD4+ T cells from PBMCs. These receptors were taken from a human donor in good health.

The CDR3 DNA sequence: TGTGCCAGCAGTTCCGTCAAAGAGGGGTACGAAGCTTTCTTT. This encodes CASSSVKEGYEAFF. The chain links TRBV28 to TRBJ1-1, with D possibly TRBD1 on 5 matching bases. CDR3 length: 14 residues. V dropped 4 bases and J dropped 8 bases, with 17 bases sitting between them. CDR1 is MDHEN and CDR2 is SYDVKM in the germline V gene.

This chain uses TRBV19 with TRBJ1-4; D remains ambiguous. CDR3 length: 15 amino acids. V shed 7 bases and J shed 4 bases, with 16 bases lying between them. Germline V gene lookup returns CDR1 LNHDA and CDR2 SQIVND (reference sequence). The chain's CDR3 is CASTPGGFGNEKLFF. CDR3 sequence (DNA): TGTGCCAGTACCCCGGGAGGGTTTGGTAATGAAAAACTGTTTTTT. Using reference TRBV19 and TRBJ1-4 for the parts outside the CDR3, the full variable domain is DGGITQSPKYLFRKEGQNVTLSCEQNLNHDAMYWYRQDPGQGLRLIYYSQIVNDFQKGDIAEGYSVSREKKESFPLTVTSAQKNPTAFYLCASTPGGFGNEKLFFGSGTQLSVL.

This sequence joins TRBV5-4 and TRBJ2-2; D gene unclear. This CDR3 has 13 residues. Deletions cut 1 base from V and 7 bases from J, with 8 bases between. The V gene's germline CDR1 is SGHNT and CDR2 YYREEE (reference sequence). CDR3 residues: CASSLRENGELFF. The CDR3 region has the DNA TGTGCCAGCAGCTTGCGCGAGAACGGGGAGCTGTTTTTT.

The chain has TRBV7-3 and TRBJ1-1, with D uncertain. V lost 3 bases to trimming and J lost 1 base, with 9 bases between them. The CDR3 consists of 14 residues. Germline CDR1 is SGHTA and CDR2 is FQGTGA. CDR3 loop: CASSLRHSNTEAFF. CDR3 coding DNA: TGTGCCAGCAGCTTGAGGCACTCGAACACTGAAGCTTTCTTT.

As concerns this clone: Other DNA sequences of this sample code for an identical CDR3. V usage is TRBV5-1 and J usage is TRBJ1-4; D is unresolved. Trimming took 0 bases from V and 5 from J, leaving 5 bases between them. The CDR3 loop spans 13 amino acids. CDR1 SGHRS and CDR2 YFSETQ come from the germline V gene. The CDR3 reads CASSLGGNEKLFF. CDR3 nucleotides: TGCGCCAGCAGCTTGGGTGGGAATGAAAAACTGTTTTTT. Drawing the rest from reference TRBV5-1 and TRBJ1-4, the complete variable domain is KAGVTQTPRYLIKTRGQQVTLSCSPISGHRSVSWYQQTPGQGLQFLFEYFSETQRNKGNFPGRFSGRQFSNSRSEMNVSTLELGDSALYLCASSLGGNEKLFFGSGTQLSVL.

The rearrangement joins TRBV5-4 to TRBJ1-6, with a possible D match to TRBD1 (5 bases). The CDR3 loop spans 14 amino acids. CDR1 is SGHNT and CDR2 is YYREEE in the germline V gene (reference sequence). Trimming removed 3 bases at V and 8 bases at J, with 12 bases between. In DNA, the CDR3 is TGTGCCAGCAGCTCCCCCTTGGGGGATTCACCCCTCCACTTT. This codes for CASSSPLGDSPLHF. Together with reference TRBV5-4 and TRBJ1-6, the CDR3 gives the full variable domain: ETGVTQSPTHLIKTRGQQVTLRCSSQSGHNTVSWYQQALGQGPQFIFQYYREEENGRGNFPPRFSGLQFPNYSSELNVNALELDDSALYLCASSSPLGDSPLHFGNGTRLTVT.

The chain links TRBV9 to TRBJ2-2, with TRBD2 matching 8 bases. There are 15 residues in the CDR3. The V segment lost 3 bases and the J segment 0 bases; nucleotides outside the gene matches: 1. Germline V gene lookup returns CDR1 SGDLS and CDR2 YYNGEE. The chain's CDR3 is CASSELAANTGELFF. The CDR3 nucleotides are TGTGCCAGCAGCGAACTAGCGGCGAACACCGGGGAGCTGTTTTTT.

The chain links TRBV3-1 (or the pseudogene TRBV3-2) to TRBJ2-3, with 9 nucleotides matching TRBD2. The V gene's germline CDR1 is LGHDT and CDR2 YNNKEL (reference sequence). The V and J ends lost 3 bases and 4 bases, in that order; junction bases with no gene match: 17. The CDR3 is 19 amino acids. The CDR3 DNA sequence: TGTGCCAGCAGCCATCCCAGTTCTTTAGCGGGAGAAGGAGCAGATACGCAGTATTTT. Translation gives CASSHPSSLAGEGADTQYF.

The chain joins TRBV24-1 to TRBJ2-5; 7 positions agree with TRBD1. CDR1 and CDR2 (germline): KGHDR, SFDVKD. Germline trimming cut 3 bases from V and 2 bases from J; bases unmatched to any gene: 5. The CDR3 is 15 amino acids. The CDR3 region is CATSDPPRGQETQYF. The CDR3 region has the DNA TGTGCCACCAGTGATCCTCCCAGGGGGCAAGAGACCCAGTACTTC.

V gene TRBV5-1 combines with J gene TRBJ2-1; 8 nucleotides line up with TRBD2. Germline V gene lookup returns CDR1 SGHRS and CDR2 YFSETQ. CDR3 size: 16 residues. V lost 0 bases, J lost 4 bases, and 6 bases stayed unmatched. The CDR3 reads CASSLAALAGYNEQFF. CDR3 coding DNA: TGCGCCAGCAGCTTGGCTGCGCTAGCGGGTTACAATGAGCAGTTCTTC. Combining the CDR3 with reference TRBV5-1 and TRBJ2-1 gives the whole variable domain KAGVTQTPRYLIKTRGQQVTLSCSPISGHRSVSWYQQTPGQGLQFLFEYFSETQRNKGNFPGRFSGRQFSNSRSEMNVSTLELGDSALYLCASSLAALAGYNEQFFGPGTRLTVL.

The chain couples TRBV14 to TRBJ1-5; perhaps TRBD1 as D (5 bases). V was cut by 0 bases and J by 7 bases, with 16 bases left in between. This CDR3 is 16 amino acids long. The germline gives CDR1 SGHDN, CDR2 FVKESK. CDR3 coding DNA: TGTGCCAGCAGCCAAGATCGGGGGAGAGTCGGGCAGCCCCAGCATTTT. This codes for CASSQDRGRVGQPQHF.

The gene calls are TRBV29-1 and TRBJ1-3, with D unresolved. CDR1 and CDR2 (germline): SQVTM, ANQGSEA. The CDR3 runs 15 residues. V was pared by 3 bases and J by 0 bases, with 12 bases between. The CDR3 bases are TGCAGCGTTGATGCGGCCAGCCACTCTGGAAACACCATATATTTT. As protein: CSVDAASHSGNTIYF.

This clone was observed a few times. The V call is TRBV5-1, the J call TRBJ1-5; 7 bases agree with TRBD1. The CDR3 spans 14 residues. Losses at the gene ends were 4 bases for V and 6 bases for J; bases not matched to a gene: 7. CDR1 and CDR2 (germline): SGHRS, YFSETQ. CDR3 sequence: CASSANRGGQPQHF. The CDR3 region has the DNA TGCGCCAGCAGCGCGAACAGGGGCGGTCAGCCCCAGCATTTT.

This clone was counted a single time. This chain links TRBV4-1 with TRBJ1-5, with TRBD1 matching over 9 bases. The CDR3 totals 16 residues. J gave up 4 bases and V 1 base, and 5 bases lay outside the gene matches. CDR1 is MGHRA and CDR2 is YSYEKL in the germline V gene. CDR3 sequence reads: CASSQVGTGINQPQHF. DNA for the CDR3: TGCGCCAGCAGCCAAGTTGGGACAGGGATTAATCAGCCCCAGCATTTT.

The chain couples TRBV7-2 to TRBJ1-2, with D perhaps TRBD1 (5 bases). The V gene lost 4 bases and the J gene lost 6 bases, with 12 bases spanning the gap. Germline CDR1 is SGHTA and CDR2 is FQGNSA. CDR3 size: 13 residues. The CDR3 region has the DNA TGTGCCAGCAGCTCCCCCCAGGGTGATGGCTACACCTTC. Translated: CASSSPQGDGYTF.

The chain is built from TRBV7-5 and TRBJ1-5. TRBV7-5 is deemed a pseudogene. The CDR3 runs to 17 residues. CDR3 sequence: CARSLALILRLHQPQHF. Here the CDR3 DNA reads TGTGCCAGAAGCTTAGCGCTAATCCTGAGACTCCATCAGCCCCAGCATTTT.

This chain links TRBV7-2 with TRBJ1-1; D not certain. This CDR3 has 13 amino acids. V shed 1 base and J shed 3 bases, with 6 bases lying between them. Germline V gene sequence: CDR1 SGHTA, CDR2 FQGNSA. Here the CDR3 DNA reads TGTGCCAGCAGCTTAGGGTGGGACACTGAAGCTTTCTTT. Its protein is CASSLGWDTEAFF.

This chain uses TRBV28 with TRBJ1-5, with D uncertain. CDR3 length: 17 residues. V was pared by 6 bases and J by 0 bases, with 18 bases between. Germline V gene sequence: CDR1 MDHEN, CDR2 SYDVKM. Here the CDR3 DNA reads TGTGCCAGCAGCCTACCCGGTAGGACCCATAGCAATCAGCCCCAGCATTTT. Protein: CASSLPGRTHSNQPQHF.

This chain connects TRBV2 to TRBJ2-3; D is possibly TRBD2 (9 bases). The CDR3 loop spans 14 amino acids. Germline loops: CDR1 SNHLY, CDR2 FYNNEI. The V end was cut by 7 bases, the J end by 5 bases, with 16 bases between. For the CDR3, the DNA is TGTGCCAGCAAGTCTAGCGGGACAGGAGATACGCAGTATTTT. Residues: CASKSSGTGDTQYF. Filled out from reference TRBV2 and TRBJ2-3, the complete variable domain reads EPEVTQTPSHQVTQMGQEVILRCVPISNHLYFYWYRQILGQKVEFLVSFYNNEISEKSEIFDDQFSVERPDGSNFTLKIRSTKLEDSAMYFCASKSSGTGDTQYFGPGTRLTVL.

The CDR3 region is CASSLAGARAGETQYF. The CDR3, as DNA: TGCGCCAGCAGCTTGGCGGGAGCTAGGGCAGGGGAGACCCAGTACTTC. The chain couples TRBV5-1 to TRBJ2-5; D is perhaps TRBD2 (6 bases). Germline-derived CDR1 and CDR2 are SGHRS and YFSETQ. V dropped 0 bases and J dropped 5 bases, with 17 bases sitting between them. The CDR3 extends over 16 amino acids. Based on the CDR3 plus reference TRBV5-1 and TRBJ2-5, the full variable domain is KAGVTQTPRYLIKTRGQQVTLSCSPISGHRSVSWYQQTPGQGLQFLFEYFSETQRNKGNFPGRFSGRQFSNSRSEMNVSTLELGDSALYLCASSLAGARAGETQYFGPGTRLLVL.

This rearrangement joins TRBV7-9 to TRBJ1-2; D remains unclear. CDR1 is SEHNR and CDR2 is FQNEAQ in the germline V gene (reference sequence). Trimming took off 3 bases at V and 1 base at J, with 6 bases between the two ends. This CDR3 contains 13 residues. DNA for the CDR3: TGTGCCAGCAGCTTCGGCAGTAACTATGGCTACACCTTC. It translates to CASSFGSNYGYTF.

The chain employs TRBV7-3 and TRBJ2-3, with D possibly being TRBD2 (5 bases). V dropped 5 bases and J dropped 5 bases, with 14 bases sitting between them. The CDR3 sequence is 14 residues long. Germline values: CDR1 SGHTA, CDR2 FQGTGA. The CDR3 region is CASSPMEVGDTQYF. CDR3 nucleotide sequence: TGTGCCAGCAGCCCAATGGAGGTTGGAGATACGCAGTATTTT.

The V call is TRBV5-1, the J call TRBJ2-3, with D hard to call. V dropped 0 bases and J dropped 3 bases, with 17 bases sitting between them. There are 17 residues in the CDR3. Germline assignment: CDR1 SGHRS and CDR2 YFSETQ. CDR3 protein: CASSLDGSVEFTDTQYF. The CDR3 DNA reads as TGCGCCAGCAGCTTGGACGGTTCGGTGGAATTTACAGATACGCAGTATTTT.

This clone was detected once. The chain links TRBV2 to TRBJ1-4; no definite D call. V lost 5 bases to trimming and J lost 3 bases, with 7 bases between them. This CDR3 has 13 amino acids. Germline assignment: CDR1 SNHLY and CDR2 FYNNEI. CDR3 sequence reads: CASSTSSNEKLFF. The CDR3 nucleotides read TGTGCCAGCAGTACCAGTTCTAATGAAAAACTGTTTTTT. Full variable domain (missing parts from reference TRBV2 and TRBJ1-4): EPEVTQTPSHQVTQMGQEVILRCVPISNHLYFYWYRQILGQKVEFLVSFYNNEISEKSEIFDDQFSVERPDGSNFTLKIRSTKLEDSAMYFCASSTSSNEKLFFGSGTQLSVL.

The chain is built from TRBV9 and TRBJ1-1; no clear D gene. The CDR3 is made up of 10 amino acids. V shed 0 bases and J shed 10 bases, with 4 bases lying between them. Germline-derived CDR1 and CDR2 are SGDLS and YYNGEE. The CDR3 DNA reads TGTGCCAGCAGCGTAGGGCTAGCTTTCTTT. Its translation: CASSVGLAFF. Based on the CDR3 plus reference TRBV9 and TRBJ1-1, the full variable domain is DSGVTQTPKHLITATGQRVTLRCSPRSGDLSVYWYQQSLDQGLQFLIQYYNGEERAKGNILERFSAQQFPDLHSELNLSSLELGDSALYFCASSVGLAFFGQGTRLTVV.

In regard to this clone: The junction departs from germline at one end; a sequencing error may be responsible. The V call is TRBV18, the J call TRBJ2-4, with D possibly matching TRBD2 (6 bases). The CDR3 covers 16 residues. CDR1 KGHSH and CDR2 LQKENI come from the germline V gene. This CDR3 is CASSPLGSLAKNIQYF. The CDR3 region has the DNA TGTGCCAGCTCGCCACTCGGGAGTCTAGCCAAAAACATTCAGTACTTC.

For the CDR3, the DNA is TGTGCCATCAAAGAGGGGGTGGGGGATACGCAGTATTTT. This encodes CAIKEGVGDTQYF. The rearrangement links TRBV10-3 to TRBJ2-3; D possibly corresponds to TRBD1 (6 bases). This CDR3 is built from 13 residues. Trimming pared 7 bases from V and 6 bases from J, leaving 14 bases between. Germline lookup yields CDR1 ENHRY and CDR2 SYGVKD.

This clone was picked up a small number of times. The chain has TRBV28 and TRBJ1-5, with D possibly TRBD1 on 6 matching bases. CDR1 and CDR2 from the germline V gene are MDHEN and SYDVKM. V lost 6 bases to trimming and J lost 4 bases, with 13 bases between them. This CDR3 spans 14 amino acids. In DNA, the CDR3 is TGTGCCAGCAGCCTTACCCAGGGGAATCAGCCCCAGCATTTT. Amino acids: CASSLTQGNQPQHF.

The chain joins TRBV5-1 to TRBJ2-7, with 8 nucleotides matching TRBD2. After removal of 4 bases from V and 0 bases from J, the junction contained 12 bases not matched to a gene. This CDR3 comprises 17 residues. Germline V gene lookup returns CDR1 SGHRS and CDR2 YFSETQ. The CDR3 DNA reads TGCGCCAGCAGCCAGGGGCTAGCGGGCCTCGGCTCCTACGAGCAGTACTTC. Translated, it gives CASSQGLAGLGSYEQYF.

This rearrangement joins TRBV5-1 to TRBJ2-5; a weak D match, TRBD1 (6 bases). Germline values: CDR1 SGHRS, CDR2 YFSETQ. CDR3 length: 13 residues. V was trimmed by 2 bases and J by 4 bases, leaving 9 bases between them. CDR3 nucleotide sequence: TGCGCCAGCAGCTTCGGACAGACAGAGACCCAGTACTTC. Translation gives CASSFGQTETQYF.

This CDR3 is CASSYRRDTQYF. The CDR3 DNA reads as TGTGCCAGCAGTTACCGCCGCGATACGCAGTATTTT. The rearrangement links TRBV6-2 or TRBV6-3 to TRBJ2-3, with D hard to call. Trimming cost V 2 bases and J 6 bases, with 6 bases left between them. Germline V lookup: CDR1 MNHEY, CDR2 SVGEGT. The CDR3 loop spans 12 amino acids.

The genes are TRBV7-2 and TRBJ2-1; D perhaps matches TRBD2 (5 bases). V dropped 5 bases and J dropped 6 bases, with 17 bases sitting between them. From germline, CDR1 is SGHTA and CDR2 FQGNSA. This CDR3 contains 15 residues. Here the CDR3 DNA reads TGTGCCAGCAGCCCATCCTTTACTAGGTTCAATGAGCAGTTCTTC. Encoded protein: CASSPSFTRFNEQFF. The entire variable domain, with the rest obtained from reference TRBV7-2 and TRBJ2-1, is as follows: GAGVSQSPSNKVTEKGKDVELRCDPISGHTALYWYRQSLGQGLEFLIYFQGNSAPDKSGLPSDRFSAERTGGSVSTLTIQRTQQEDSAVYLCASSPSFTRFNEQFFGPGTRLTVL.